These 8 T cell receptor beta chains came from one sample sequenced in a study of blood T cell repertoires in COVID-19. TCRdb's table, derived via immunoSEQ multiplex PCR, lists solely in-frame clones and lacks some. The sample includes just over 300,000 clones, roughly 85% of them seen just once. The sequenced sample was PBMCs or T cells enriched from blood (not recorded which). All receptors derive from a young man who had recovered from COVID-19.

The chain employs TRBV4-2 and TRBJ1-2; 7 positions agree with TRBD1. V trimming: 1 base; J trimming: 8 bases; junction bases outside the gene matches: 7. This CDR3 contains 14 residues. Germline V CDR1 and CDR2: LGHNA, YNFKEQ. The CDR3 reads CASSQGGQVDGYTF. CDR3 sequence (DNA): TGTGCCAGCAGCCAAGGCGGACAGGTAGACGGCTACACCTTC.

V and J are TRBV5-1 and TRBJ2-5, with TRBD1 matching over 8 bases. V lost 0 bases, J lost 5 bases, and 12 bases stayed unmatched. This CDR3 comprises 17 residues. Germline lookup yields CDR1 SGHRS and CDR2 YFSETQ. The CDR3 DNA reads as TGCGCCAGCAGCTTGGGCCCACAGACAGGGGCGGGGGAGACCCAGTACTTC. Translated, it gives CASSLGPQTGAGETQYF.

This clone was found once. The chain is built from TRBV5-5 and TRBJ1-5; TRBD1 aligns across 9 bases. Germline loops: CDR1 SGHKS, CDR2 YYEKEE (reference sequence). The CDR3 is made up of 15 amino acids. The trim removed 3 bases at V and 4 bases at J, leaving 5 bases unmatched. In DNA form, the CDR3 reads TGTGCCAGCAGCTCGGGACAGGGTCTTAATCAGCCCCAGCATTTT. This sequence encodes CASSSGQGLNQPQHF.

V and J are TRBV5-5 and TRBJ1-5, with 9 positions matching TRBD1. Losses at the gene ends were 0 bases for V and 0 bases for J; bases not matched to a gene: 7. The CDR3 extends over 18 amino acids. CDR1 is SGHKS, CDR2 YYEKEE, per germline (reference sequence). The CDR3 is CASSLAWTGANSNQPQHF. The CDR3 nucleotides are TGTGCCAGCAGCTTGGCTTGGACAGGGGCAAATAGCAATCAGCCCCAGCATTTT.

V is TRBV7-8 and J is TRBJ1-2; 10 bases match TRBD1. V was clipped by 2 bases and J by 8 bases; unmatched bases: 8. CDR1 SGHVS and CDR2 FQNEAQ come from the germline V gene. The CDR3 length is 15 residues. The CDR3 loop reads CASSLWDRGSLGYTF. The CDR3 bases are TGTGCCAGCAGCTTATGGGACAGGGGATCCCTAGGCTACACCTTC.

The chain recombines TRBV2 with TRBJ1-2, with D possibly matching TRBD1 (6 bases). V shed 5 bases and J shed 5 bases, with 18 bases lying between them. CDR1 and CDR2 from the germline V gene are SNHLY and FYNNEI. This CDR3 region has 15 residues. In nucleotides, the CDR3 is TGTGCCAGCAGTTACCTTCCGACAGGAGAATATGGCTACACCTTC. Its protein product is CASSYLPTGEYGYTF. The entire variable domain, with the rest obtained from reference TRBV2 and TRBJ1-2, is as follows: EPEVTQTPSHQVTQMGQEVILRCVPISNHLYFYWYRQILGQKVEFLVSFYNNEISEKSEIFDDQFSVERPDGSNFTLKIRSTKLEDSAMYFCASSYLPTGEYGYTFGSGTRLTVV.

In DNA, the CDR3 is TGTGCCAGCTCACCGCGACAGGGGAGGCCTGAAGCTTTCTTT. This sequence encodes CASSPRQGRPEAFF. V and J are TRBV18 and TRBJ1-1, with 8 bases matching TRBD1. Germline V lookup: CDR1 KGHSH, CDR2 LQKENI. The CDR3 has 14 amino acids. Germline trimming cut 3 bases from V and 6 bases from J; bases unmatched to any gene: 6.

This rearrangement joins TRBV7-2 to TRBJ2-4, with 8 bases identical to TRBD1. V was pared by 5 bases and J by 7 bases, with 7 bases of the junction left unmatched. Per the germline V gene, CDR1 is SGHTA and CDR2 is FQGNSA. The CDR3 runs 14 residues. DNA of the CDR3: TGTGCCAGCAGCCCAGGACAGGGTCAGAACATTCAGTACTTC. Translated: CASSPGQGQNIQYF.